The 10 T cell receptor beta chains reported below all come from one sample, sequenced in a study of blood T cell repertoires in COVID-19. Clones were read by immunoSEQ multiplex PCR, and TCRdb kept only the in-frame ones, dropping some. Among around 160,000 clones listed, about nine tenths were seen once. Sequenced sample: peripheral blood. Every receptor here comes from an older man with acute or convalescent COVID-19.

V gene TRBV18 combines with J gene TRBJ2-3; 8 bases are shared with TRBD1. The CDR3 is 17 amino acids. The V segment lost 2 bases and the J segment 6 bases; nucleotides outside the gene matches: 13. Germline-derived CDR1 and CDR2 are KGHSH and LQKENI. CDR3 sequence (DNA): TGTGCCAGCTCACCAATCACCAGGCAGGGGGCCGGTGATACGCAGTATTTT. Translated: CASSPITRQGAGDTQYF. Full variable domain (remainder filled in from reference TRBV18 and TRBJ2-3): NAGVMQNPRHLVRRRGQEARLRCSPMKGHSHVYWYRQLPEEGLKFMVYLQKENIIDESGMPKERFSAEFPKEGPSILRIQQVVRGDSAAYFCASSPITRQGAGDTQYFGPGTRLTVL.

V is TRBV5-1 and J is TRBJ2-5; TRBD1 is a possible D gene (6 bases). V lost 0 bases to trimming and J lost 2 bases, with 11 bases between them. The CDR3 consists of 15 residues. CDR1 and CDR2 from the germline V gene are SGHRS and YFSETQ. CDR3 in DNA: TGCGCCAGCAGCTTGGCCGGGCAGGGGCAAGAGACCCAGTACTTC. This translates into CASSLAGQGQETQYF.

The gene calls are TRBV11-2 and TRBJ1-5; D is ambiguous. Trimming pared 5 bases from V and 4 bases from J, leaving 6 bases between. The CDR3 spans 12 residues. Germline V gene lookup returns CDR1 SGHAT and CDR2 FQNNGV. The CDR3 region is CASSPGNQPQHF. DNA for the CDR3: TGTGCCAGCAGCCCGGGTAATCAGCCCCAGCATTTT.

A single count supports this clone. Germline and junction disagree at one end, which may indicate a read error. This chain uses TRBV5-1 with TRBJ2-7, with 12 bases identical to TRBD2. The CDR3 runs to 15 residues. From germline, CDR1 is SGHRS and CDR2 YFSETQ. This CDR3 reads CARSPSGGGYYEQYF. The CDR3 DNA is TGCGCCCGCAGCCCTAGCGGGGGGGGGTACTACGAGCAGTACTTC.

The V call is TRBV2, the J call TRBJ2-1; 10 nucleotides align to TRBD2. Germline CDR1 reads SNHLY; CDR2 reads FYNNEI. Trimming cost V 1 base and J 3 bases; bases outside gene matches: 0. The CDR3 is made up of 15 amino acids. The CDR3 here is CASSEGLAGYNEQFF. The CDR3 DNA reads as TGTGCCAGCAGTGAAGGACTAGCGGGCTACAATGAGCAGTTCTTC.

This clone was observed a handful of times. One end of the junction varies from germline; a read error may be responsible. The chain employs TRBV7-7 and TRBJ2-5; D might be TRBD1 (6 bases). CDR1 is SSHAT, CDR2 FNYEAQ, per germline (reference sequence). The CDR3 covers 15 residues. The CDR3 is CASSLVGGSQETQYF. The CDR3 nucleotides read TGTGCTAGCAGCTTAGTAGGGGGATCCCAAGAGACCCAGTACTTC.

The chain couples TRBV6-1 to TRBJ2-3; 8 bases map to TRBD2. The germline V gene encodes CDR1 MNHNS and CDR2 SASEGT. With V trimmed by 2 bases and J by 0 bases, 7 bases remained unmatched. This CDR3 contains 17 residues. CDR3 amino acids: CASSENGGAVSTDTQYF. As DNA, the CDR3 is TGTGCCAGCAGTGAAAACGGGGGGGCAGTTAGCACAGATACGCAGTATTTT.

The V gene is TRBV7-9, the J gene TRBJ2-2, with 8 positions matching TRBD2. Trimming cost V 8 bases and J 0 bases; bases outside gene matches: 11. Looked up from germline, CDR1 is SEHNR and CDR2 is FQNEAQ (reference sequence). CDR3 size: 17 residues. CDR3 residues: CASPATSGRANTGELFF. The CDR3 DNA reads as TGTGCCAGCCCCGCGACCAGCGGGAGAGCGAACACCGGGGAGCTGTTTTTT.

The chain carries TRBV7-2 and TRBJ2-7, with no clear D. Looked up from germline, CDR1 is SGHTA and CDR2 is FQGNSA. The CDR3 has 12 residues. Trimming removed 6 bases from V and 4 bases from J, with 10 bases in between. The CDR3 loop is CASRQDLYEQYF. As DNA, the CDR3 is TGTGCCAGCAGACAAGACTTGTACGAGCAGTACTTC. The whole variable domain, remainder taken from reference TRBV7-2 and TRBJ2-7, is GAGVSQSPSNKVTEKGKDVELRCDPISGHTALYWYRQSLGQGLEFLIYFQGNSAPDKSGLPSDRFSAERTGGSVSTLTIQRTQQEDSAVYLCASRQDLYEQYFGPGTRLTVT.

The rearrangement uses TRBV3-1 (or the pseudogene TRBV3-2) and TRBJ2-7; no firm D call. CDR1 LGHDT and CDR2 YNNKEL come from the germline V gene (reference sequence). The CDR3 covers 12 residues. V lost 2 bases and J lost 2, with 4 bases in between. In DNA form, the CDR3 reads TGTGCCAGCAGCCAACTTCCCTACGAGCAGTACTTC. This codes for CASSQLPYEQYF.